The 11 T cell receptor beta chains listed next were all sequenced from one sample in a study of T cell changes during pregnancy in multiple sclerosis. Here immunoSEQ multiplex PCR was the method, and the copy in TCRdb shows in-frame clones only, minus some. The table has about 77,000 clones, about 92% seen once; the top ten hold just over 2.5%. The source material was peripheral blood, sampled after pregnancy. These receptors were taken from a female donor in good health, enrolled as a control in a pregnancy study.

This clone was observed many times. The chain has TRBV19 and TRBJ1-6; D gene ambiguous. This CDR3 has 16 residues. Between the trimmed V and J ends, which lost 8 bases and 0 bases, there was a span of 14 bases. Germline lookup yields CDR1 LNHDA and CDR2 SQIVND (reference sequence). The CDR3 region has the DNA TGTGCCAGTTCACCCAGTATTAACTCCTATAATTCACCCCTCCACTTT. It yields the protein CASSPSINSYNSPLHF.

This clone was observed once. V and J are TRBV18 and TRBJ2-7; possibly TRBD2 for D (7 bases). Germline CDR1 KGHSH, CDR2 LQKENI. The CDR3 loop spans 14 amino acids. The V and J ends lost 0 bases and 6 bases respectively, with 12 bases between them. In DNA form, the CDR3 reads TGTGCCAGCTCACCACCGGCGGGGGCGGTCGAGCAGTACTTC. It yields the protein CASSPPAGAVEQYF.

This sequence joins TRBV27 and TRBJ2-7, with a possible D match to TRBD1 (6 bases). CDR3 length equals 15 residues. Germline values: CDR1 MNHEY, CDR2 SMNVEV (reference sequence). V shed 6 bases and J shed 2 bases, with 17 bases lying between them. Written as DNA, the CDR3 is TGTGCCAGCAGCCCCACTTGGGACACGACCTACGAGCAGTACTTC. It translates to CASSPTWDTTYEQYF.

V gene TRBV5-1 combines with J gene TRBJ1-4; 9 bases line up with TRBD1. Germline V CDR1 and CDR2: SGHRS, YFSETQ. The length of the CDR3 is 14 residues. V was clipped by 3 bases and J by 5 bases; unmatched bases: 2. For the CDR3, the DNA is TGCGCCAGCAGCTCCGGGACAGGGAATGAAAAACTGTTTTTT. Its protein product is CASSSGTGNEKLFF.

J is TRBJ2-1 and V is TRBV5-4, with D maybe TRBD2 (6 bases). This CDR3 comprises 17 residues. V dropped 0 bases and J dropped 0 bases, with 13 bases sitting between them. From germline, CDR1 is SGHNT and CDR2 YYREEE (reference sequence). The CDR3 DNA follows: TGTGCCAGCAGCTTGGCGGGCGGGACCCCCTCCTACAATGAGCAGTTCTTC. Its translation: CASSLAGGTPSYNEQFF.

Only a few counts were recorded for this clone. The chain recombines TRBV30 with TRBJ2-7, with 8 bases that match TRBD2. Losses at the gene ends were 6 bases for V and 4 bases for J; bases not matched to a gene: 5. Looked up from germline, CDR1 is GTSNPN and CDR2 is SVGIG (reference sequence). This CDR3 region has 12 residues. CDR3 DNA: TGTGCCTGTTCAGCGGGGGCGTACGAGCAGTACTTC. Protein product: CACSAGAYEQYF.

Written as DNA, the CDR3 is TGTGCCAGCAGCGTAGTCGGGAGAGGAGATACGCAGTATTTT. Translation: CASSVVGRGDTQYF. The chain combines TRBV9 with TRBJ2-3, with TRBD2 as a possible D gene (6 bases). V lost 0 bases, J lost 5 bases, and 10 bases lay in between. CDR3 length: 14 residues. Germline CDR1 SGDLS, CDR2 YYNGEE. The whole variable domain, filled in from reference TRBV9 and TRBJ2-3, reads DSGVTQTPKHLITATGQRVTLRCSPRSGDLSVYWYQQSLDQGLQFLIQYYNGEERAKGNILERFSAQQFPDLHSELNLSSLELGDSALYFCASSVVGRGDTQYFGPGTRLTVL.

The gene calls are TRBV18 and TRBJ2-1; 8 bases match TRBD1. The germline gives CDR1 KGHSH, CDR2 LQKENI. The CDR3 has 13 amino acids. J gave up 10 bases and V 8 bases, and 10 bases lay outside the gene matches. CDR3 coding DNA: TGTGCCAGCCAGGGGGCGGGTTTGAAAGAGCAGTTCTTC. Translating gives CASQGAGLKEQFF.

This sequence joins TRBV6-6 and TRBJ2-7; D is undetermined. This CDR3 has 14 amino acids. The V gene's germline CDR1 is MNHNY and CDR2 SVGAGI (reference sequence). Trimming removed 3 bases from V and 5 bases from J, with 14 bases in between. DNA of the CDR3: TGTGCCAGCAGTTATTGGCACACGGAGAACGAGCAGTACTTC. Amino acids: CASSYWHTENEQYF.

The V and J genes are TRBV7-9 and TRBJ1-3; 7 bases line up with TRBD1. CDR1 is SEHNR, CDR2 FQNEAQ, per germline (reference sequence). This CDR3 region has 14 residues. The J segment lost 8 bases and the V segment lost 4 bases, leaving 8 bases of the junction unmatched. CDR3 region: CASSSDDRAHTIYF. The CDR3 DNA sequence: TGTGCCAGCAGCTCAGACGACAGGGCACACACCATATATTTT.

The V call is TRBV7-6, the J call TRBJ1-1; 7 bases are shared with TRBD1. The CDR3 is 13 amino acids. In germline, CDR1 is SGHVS, CDR2 FNYEAQ. J lost 3 bases, V lost 5 bases, and 3 bases had no gene match. The CDR3 sequence: CASSTQGDTEAFF. As DNA, the CDR3 is TGTGCCAGCAGCACCCAGGGGGACACTGAAGCTTTCTTT. The entire variable domain, with the rest obtained from reference TRBV7-6 and TRBJ1-1, is as follows: GAGVSQSPRYKVTKRGQDVALRCDPISGHVSLYWYRQALGQGPEFLTYFNYEAQQDKSGLPNDRFSAERPEGSISTLTIQRTEQRDSAMYRCASSTQGDTEAFFGQGTRLTVV.